The next 3 T cell receptor beta chains were all read from a single sample in a study of CD8 T cells in ankylosing spondylitis (dated by TCRdb to 2015 to 2018). The library was generated by 5' RACE. Sequencing was performed on an Illumina HiSeq 2500. The raw public reads went through TCRdb reprocessing: fastp at Q25, MiXCR clone calling, in-frame beta chains kept. Rows are combined by CDR3 protein, so each entry shows the most common genes and DNA. This sample holds about 250,000 distinct CDR3 sequences; roughly 32% were observed only once. The top ten clones comprise approximately 4.4% of the sample. The sequencing input was blood, either unsorted or a sorted T cell fraction (not recorded which). The receptors come from a male donor with ankylosing spondylitis or in good health (not recorded which).

This clonotype was detected a few times. This rearrangement joins TRBV20-1 to TRBJ1-5; no firm D call. The CDR3 runs to 10 residues. Germline CDR1 reads DFQATT; CDR2 reads SNEGSKA (reference sequence). V lost 7 bases and J lost 0, with 1 base in between. The chain's CDR3 is CSVSNQPQHF. CDR3 nucleotide sequence: TGCAGTGTTAGCAATCAGCCCCAGCATTTT.

The table lists this clonotype with a few counts. The rearrangement joins TRBV18 to TRBJ2-5; D remains unclear. V gave up 3 bases and J gave up 5 bases, with 16 bases separating them. The CDR3 covers 15 residues. Per the germline V gene, CDR1 is KGHSH and CDR2 is LQKENI. The CDR3 region has the DNA TGTGCCAGCTCACCGGAGTACCTCCGAAGTGAGACCCAGTACTTC. This codes for CASSPEYLRSETQYF.

V and J are TRBV10-2 and TRBJ1-1, with TRBD1 as a possible D gene (5 bases). The V gene lost 4 bases and the J gene lost 1 base, with 7 bases spanning the gap. The CDR3 has 13 amino acids. CDR1 and CDR2 (germline): WSHSY, SAAADI. CDR3 residues: CASSGDENTEAFF. The CDR3 bases are TGCGCCAGCAGTGGGGACGAGAACACTGAAGCTTTCTTT.